What follows is one TCR beta chain and its context. As yet, its antigen is unknown. This sample stems from a study of T cell responses to AZD1222 COVID-19 vaccine. Looking at the study overall: Second doses at about 4 or about 12 weeks were pooled.

Germline lookup yields CDR1 LGHDT and CDR2 YNNKEL (reference sequence). The CDR3 consists of 12 residues. Trimming shortened V by 8 bases and J by 5 bases, and 10 bases separated the two germline ends. Study results and limitations: The study reported that nearly half of spike-specific TCRs target unmutated variant regions. It should be noted that donors were predominantly white British and more often female, and clonal diversity was possibly underestimated.

Measured with immunoSEQ multiplex PCR; TCRdb has only the in-frame clones, and not every one. This table holds over 100,000 clones, 85% to 90% found once. The chain couples TRBV3-1 (or the pseudogene TRBV3-2) to TRBJ1-5, with TRBD1 as a possible D gene (6 bases). Material: peripheral blood, obtained on day 0 of AZD1222 vaccination. This TCR derives from an adult in good health. The CDR3 DNA is TGTGCCAGCGGGGGGGCCGATCAGCCCCAGCATTTT. This encodes CASGGADQPQHF.